This T cell receptor (beta chain) comes out of a study of T cell responses to AZD1222 COVID-19 vaccine. Only in-frame clones appear in the TCRdb table, and some are missing; sequencing was by immunoSEQ multiplex PCR. This sample carries 100,000 or so clones, roughly 87% of them seen once, and the ten largest clones take around 5%. This CDR3 is built from 16 residues. V gave up 5 bases and J gave up 0 bases, with 17 bases separating them. In germline, CDR1 is SGHTA, CDR2 FQGNSA. The sample was peripheral blood, taken on day 0 of AZD1222 vaccination. The sequence was collected from an adult in good health. V usage is TRBV7-2 and J usage is TRBJ2-7; perhaps TRBD2 as D (5 bases). CDR3 sequence: CASSDVYWTASYEQYF. DNA of the CDR3: TGTGCCAGCAGCGATGTTTATTGGACTGCCTCCTACGAGCAGTACTTC.